Given below is one T cell receptor beta chain in context. Antigen specificity is unknown. Subsequent to a culture period of nine to ten days, CD4+ T cells were isolated. Each participant was administered two doses of either the BNT162b2 or the mRNA-1273 vaccine. Only in-frame clones appear in the TCRdb table, and some are missing; sequencing was by immunoSEQ multiplex PCR. The table lists tens of thousands of clones, less than 80% of them singletons. The sample originates from a study of vaccination effects on CD4 cells after COVID-19. The CDR3 has 18 residues. V gave up 4 bases and J gave up 0 bases; unmatched junction bases: 7. CDR1 and CDR2 (germline): MNHNS, SASEGT.

The input for sequencing was CD4+ T cells from PBMCs cultured without peptide, taken after COVID-19 vaccination. J is TRBJ2-6 and V is TRBV6-1, with TRBD1 matching over 9 bases. This receptor was identified in a human donor who received a COVID-19 vaccine. The CDR3 here is CASSARDREPSGANVLTF. The CDR3 bases are TGTGCCAGCAGTGCCCGGGACAGGGAGCCCTCTGGGGCCAACGTCCTGACTTTC.